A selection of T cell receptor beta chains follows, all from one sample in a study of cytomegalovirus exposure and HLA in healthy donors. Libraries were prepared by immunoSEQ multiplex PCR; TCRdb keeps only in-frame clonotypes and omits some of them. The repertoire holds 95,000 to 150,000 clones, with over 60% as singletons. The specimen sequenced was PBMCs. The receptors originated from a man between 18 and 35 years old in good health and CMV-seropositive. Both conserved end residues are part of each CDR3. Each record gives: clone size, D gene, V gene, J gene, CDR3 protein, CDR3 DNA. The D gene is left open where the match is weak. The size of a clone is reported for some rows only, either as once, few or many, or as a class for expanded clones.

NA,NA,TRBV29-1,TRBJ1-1,CSVEGAGDTEAFF,TGCAGCGTTGAAGGGGCCGGGGACACTGAAGCTTTCTTT
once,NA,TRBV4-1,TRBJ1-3,CASSQDRRSGNTIYF,TGCGCCAGCAGCCAAGATCGTCGCTCTGGAAACACCATATATTTT
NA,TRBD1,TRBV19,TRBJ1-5,CASQTGAVNQPQHF,TGTGCCAGCCAGACAGGGGCTGTCAATCAGCCCCAGCATTTT
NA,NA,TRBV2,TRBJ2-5,CASSAQAQETQYF,TGTGCCAGCAGCGCACAGGCCCAAGAGACCCAGTACTTC
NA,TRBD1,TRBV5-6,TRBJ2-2,CASSFIRTGYTGELFF,TGTGCCAGCAGCTTTATTAGGACAGGTTATACCGGGGAGCTGTTTTTT
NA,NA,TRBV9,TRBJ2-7,CASSVGHRPYEQYF,TGTGCCAGCAGCGTAGGTCACAGGCCCTACGAGCAGTACTTC
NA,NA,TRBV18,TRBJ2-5,CASSTGLQETQYF,TGTGCCAGCTCGACAGGACTCCAAGAGACCCAGTACTTC
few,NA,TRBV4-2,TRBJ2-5,CASSQIGEGETQYF,TGTGCCAGCAGCCAAATCGGGGAAGGGGAGACCCAGTACTTC
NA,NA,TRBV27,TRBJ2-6,CASTRDFSGANGLTF,TGTGCCAGCACCCGGGACTTCTCTGGGGCCAACGGCCTGACTTTC
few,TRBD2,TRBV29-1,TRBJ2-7,CSVEEGLAGFYEQYF,TGCAGCGTTGAAGAAGGACTAGCGGGATTCTACGAGCAGTACTTC
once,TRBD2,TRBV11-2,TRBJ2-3,CASSLDQSAGGSTDTQYF,TGTGCCAGCAGCTTAGATCAATCCGCGGGAGGTAGCACAGATACGCAGTATTTT
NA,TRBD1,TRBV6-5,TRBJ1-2,CASLGRGQGSDGYTF,TGTGCCAGTTTAGGCAGAGGACAGGGTTCCGATGGCTACACCTTC
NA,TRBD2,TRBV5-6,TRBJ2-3,CASSLALTSGSRTDTQYF,TGTGCCAGCAGCTTGGCCCTGACTAGCGGGAGTCGCACAGATACGCAGTATTTT
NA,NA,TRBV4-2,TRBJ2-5,CASSQDRRSEETQYF,TGTGCCAGCAGCCAAGATAGGAGGAGTGAAGAGACCCAGTACTTC
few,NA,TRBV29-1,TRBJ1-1,CSVNPGGWNTEAFF,TGCAGCGTGAACCCCGGGGGGTGGAACACTGAAGCTTTCTTT
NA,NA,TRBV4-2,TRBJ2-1,CASSQVGLASSNEQFF,TGTGCCAGCAGCCAAGTTGGTCTAGCGTCATCCAATGAGCAGTTCTTC
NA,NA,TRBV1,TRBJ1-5,CTSSRKPGQGAQGPQHF,TGCACCAGCAGCCGAAAGCCGGGACAGGGGGCCCAGGGGCCCCAGCATTTT
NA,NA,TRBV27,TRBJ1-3,CASSFRRGSGNTIYF,TGTGCCAGCAGTTTTCGAAGGGGCTCTGGAAACACCATATATTTT
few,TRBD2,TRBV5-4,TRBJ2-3,CASSLFAGEADTQYF,TGTGCCAGCAGCTTGTTCGCGGGGGAGGCAGATACGCAGTATTTT
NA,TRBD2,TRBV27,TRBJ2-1,CASSLSPGGADEQFF,TGTGCCAGCAGTTTATCTCCCGGGGGGGCTGATGAGCAGTTCTTC
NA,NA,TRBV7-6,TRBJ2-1,CASSLGVLAEGEQFF,TGTGCCAGCAGCTTAGGGGTCCTCGCGGAGGGTGAGCAGTTCTTC
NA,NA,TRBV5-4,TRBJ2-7,CASSLMGARSYEQYF,TGTGCCAGCAGCTTGATGGGGGCACGGTCATACGAGCAGTACTTC
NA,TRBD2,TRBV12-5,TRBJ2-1,CASGLQGGSGEQFF,TGTGCTAGTGGTTTGCAAGGCGGGAGTGGCGAGCAGTTCTTC
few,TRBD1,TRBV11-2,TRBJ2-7,CASSLDPGTGVYEQYF,TGTGCCAGCAGCTTAGATCCTGGCACAGGGGTTTACGAGCAGTACTTC
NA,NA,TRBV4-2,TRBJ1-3,CASSHPRRETGNTIYF,TGTGCCAGCAGCCATCCGAGACGGGAAACTGGAAACACCATATATTTT
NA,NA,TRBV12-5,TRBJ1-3,CASGTRSSGNTIYF,TGTGCTAGTGGGACGCGGAGCTCTGGAAACACCATATATTTT
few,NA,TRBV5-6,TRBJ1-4,CASSLRGLDEKLFF,TGTGCCAGCAGCTTACGGGGGTTGGATGAAAAACTGTTTTTT
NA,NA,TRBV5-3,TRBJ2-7,CARSLDKGGGLFQAEQYF,TGTGCCAGAAGCTTGGATAAAGGGGGAGGGCTATTCCAGGCCGAGCAGTACTTC
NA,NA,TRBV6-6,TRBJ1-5,CASSPGSRDMAQHF,TGTGCCAGCAGCCCGGGGAGCAGGGACATGGCCCAGCATTTT
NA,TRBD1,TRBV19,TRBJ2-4,CASSIGGQAINSQYF,TGTGCCAGTAGTATAGGGGGACAGGCGATAAACAGTCAGTACTTC
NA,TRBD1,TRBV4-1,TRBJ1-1,CASSYDSTGGPEAFF,TGCGCCAGCAGTTACGATTCGACAGGGGGGCCTGAAGCTTTCTTT
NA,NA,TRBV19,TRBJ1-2,CASRLTGDYGYTF,TGTGCCAGTAGATTGACAGGAGACTATGGCTACACCTTC
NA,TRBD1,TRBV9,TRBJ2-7,CASSVMDRAHEQYF,TGTGCCAGCAGCGTGATGGACAGGGCCCACGAGCAGTACTTC
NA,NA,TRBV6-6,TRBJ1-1,CASSYGGGTEPWAFF,TGTGCCAGCAGTTACGGTGGGGGGACGGAGCCATGGGCTTTCTTT
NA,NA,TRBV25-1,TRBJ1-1,CASAEGSSEAFF,TGTGCCAGCGCCGAGGGCAGCTCTGAAGCTTTCTTT
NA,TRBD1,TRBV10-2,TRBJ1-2,CASSEVGGGLLYGYTF,TGCGCCAGCAGTGAGGTTGGAGGGGGCCTGCTCTATGGCTACACCTTC
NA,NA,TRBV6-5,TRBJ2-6,CASSFGNSGANVLTF,TGTGCCAGCAGTTTCGGGAACTCTGGGGCCAACGTCCTGACTTTC
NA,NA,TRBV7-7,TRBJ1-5,CASSLQGRNGQPQHF,TGTGCTAGCAGCTTACAGGGCAGGAATGGACAGCCCCAGCATTTT
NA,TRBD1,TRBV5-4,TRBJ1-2,CASRNRDRGYYGYTF,TGTGCCAGCAGAAACCGGGACAGGGGATACTATGGCTACACCTTC
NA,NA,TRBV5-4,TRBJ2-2,CASSSNTGELFF,TGTGCCAGCAGCTCAAACACCGGGGAGCTGTTTTTT
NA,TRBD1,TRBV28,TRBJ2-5,CASSNKMTGGRLAQYF,TGTGCCAGCAGCAATAAAATGACAGGGGGACGGTTGGCCCAGTACTTC
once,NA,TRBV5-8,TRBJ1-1,CASSLRGTEAFF,TGTGCCAGCAGCTTGAGGGGTACTGAAGCTTTCTTT
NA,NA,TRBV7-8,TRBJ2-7,CASSLAVTGYYEQYF,TGTGCCAGCAGCTTAGCAGTCACAGGGTACTACGAGCAGTACTTC
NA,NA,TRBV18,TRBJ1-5,CASSSGVNSNQPQHF,TGTGCCAGCTCTTCGGGAGTAAATAGCAATCAGCCCCAGCATTTT
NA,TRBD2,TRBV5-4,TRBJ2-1,CASSLERGAYNEQFF,TGTGCCAGCAGTTTAGAGCGGGGGGCCTACAATGAGCAGTTCTTC
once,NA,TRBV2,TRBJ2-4,CASSDRIAKNSQYF,TGTGCCAGCAGCGACAGAATAGCCAAAAACAGTCAGTACTTC
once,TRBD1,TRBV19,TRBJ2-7,CASSISGQSTYEQYF,TGTGCCAGTAGTATATCGGGACAGTCAACCTACGAGCAGTACTTC
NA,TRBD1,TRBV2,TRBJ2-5,CASSEPGTEGETQYF,TGTGCCAGCAGTGAACCCGGGACAGAAGGAGAGACCCAGTACTTC
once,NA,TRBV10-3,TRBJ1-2,CAIRITGIGGYTF,TGTGCCATCAGGATTACAGGGATTGGAGGCTACACCTTC
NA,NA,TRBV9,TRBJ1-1,CASSVVGRTEAFF,TGTGCCAGCAGCGTAGTTGGGAGGACTGAAGCTTTCTTT
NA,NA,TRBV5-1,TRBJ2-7,CASSRTVGYEQYF,TGCGCCAGCTCCAGGACAGTCGGCTACGAGCAGTACTTC
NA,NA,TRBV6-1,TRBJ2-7,CASTTGRNEQYF,TGTGCCAGCACGACGGGGAGGAACGAGCAGTACTTC
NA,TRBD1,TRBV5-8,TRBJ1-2,CASSPYLDRGDYGYTF,TGTGCCAGCAGTCCCTACTTGGACAGGGGTGACTATGGCTACACCTTC
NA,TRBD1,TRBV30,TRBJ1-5,CAWESGTGTSRPQHF,TGTGCCTGGGAATCAGGGACAGGGACCTCTAGGCCCCAGCATTTT
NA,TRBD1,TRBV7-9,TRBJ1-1,CASSLGTGVPEAFF,TGTGCCAGCAGCTTAGGGACAGGGGTTCCTGAAGCTTTCTTT
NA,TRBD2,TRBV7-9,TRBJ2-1,CASRPRPRAGGSYNEQFF,TGTGCCAGCAGACCAAGGCCCCGTGCGGGAGGTTCCTACAATGAGCAGTTCTTC
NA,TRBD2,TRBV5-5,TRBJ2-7,CASSLVSSGSYEQYF,TGTGCCAGCAGCTTGGTATCTAGCGGCTCCTACGAGCAGTACTTC
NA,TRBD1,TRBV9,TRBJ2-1,CASSVITGGNNEQFF,TGTGCCAGCAGCGTAATCACAGGGGGAAACAATGAGCAGTTCTTC
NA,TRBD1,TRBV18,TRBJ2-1,CASSIYRGEEFF,TGTGCCAGCTCAATCTACAGGGGGGAGGAGTTCTTC
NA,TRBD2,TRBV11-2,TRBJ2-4,CASSILIAGGAKNSQYF,TGTGCCAGCAGCATACTAATTGCGGGGGGCGCCAAAAACAGTCAGTACTTC